This T cell receptor (beta chain) derives from a study of identical twins. This CDR3 comprises 17 residues. Germline CDR1 and CDR2: LGHDT and YNNKEL (reference sequence). Trimming took 0 bases from V and 3 from J, leaving 12 bases between them. TCRdb re-derived calls from the 5' RACE reads in MiXCR, one entry per CDR3 protein. Counted here are about 790,000 distinct CDR3 sequences, 15% to 20% occurring once; the ten biggest clones make up roughly 14%. The sample was also reused in another study, on T cells expressing NK-cell markers.

The TCR sequence derives from a woman aged 18-29 years in good health. The V gene is TRBV3-1, the J gene TRBJ1-6; D unclear. Sequences were obtained from PBMCs. CDR3 loop: CASSQEVARNYNSPLHF. CDR3 nucleotide sequence: TGTGCCAGCAGCCAAGAGGTAGCGAGAAACTATAATTCACCCCTCCACTTT.